A single sample gave rise to the 2 T cell receptor beta chains below, sequenced in a study of T cell responses to AZD1222 COVID-19 vaccine. Data came from immunoSEQ multiplex PCR; TCRdb stores just in-frame clones and leaves some out. The sample holds about 110,000 clones; 75% to 90% are singletons and the top ten take approximately 4.5%. Sequencing used peripheral blood, obtained on day 0 of AZD1222 vaccination. These receptors all stem from an adult in good health.

The genes are TRBV14 and TRBJ2-1; the match to TRBD2 covers 8 bases. V shed 1 base and J 4 bases; nucleotides not matched to a gene: 3. CDR1 and CDR2 (germline): SGHDN, FVKESK. The CDR3 totals 15 residues. Here the CDR3 reads CASSQGAGEYNEQFF. The CDR3 DNA is TGTGCCAGCAGCCAAGGAGCGGGGGAGTACAATGAGCAGTTCTTC.

This rearrangement joins TRBV5-4 to TRBJ1-4; 12 positions match TRBD1. CDR1 SGHNT and CDR2 YYREEE come from the germline V gene (reference sequence). The V and J ends lost 9 bases and 4 bases, in that order; junction bases with no gene match: 7. The CDR3 is made up of 15 amino acids. The CDR3: CATGTGGNNNEKLFF. CDR3 in DNA: TGTGCCACCGGGACAGGGGGCAATAATAATGAAAAACTGTTTTTT.